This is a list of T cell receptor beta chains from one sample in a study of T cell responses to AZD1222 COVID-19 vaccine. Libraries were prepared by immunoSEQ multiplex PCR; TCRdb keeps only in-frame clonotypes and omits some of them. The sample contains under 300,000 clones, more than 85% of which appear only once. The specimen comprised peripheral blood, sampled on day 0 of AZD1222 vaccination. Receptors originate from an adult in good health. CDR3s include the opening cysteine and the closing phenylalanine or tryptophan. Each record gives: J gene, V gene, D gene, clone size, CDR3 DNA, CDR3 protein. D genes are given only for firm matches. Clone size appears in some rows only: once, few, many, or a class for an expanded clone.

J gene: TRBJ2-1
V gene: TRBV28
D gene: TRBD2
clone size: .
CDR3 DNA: TGTGCCAGCGGCACTAGCGGGGGTGCCTACAATGAGCAGTTCTTC
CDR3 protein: CASGTSGGAYNEQFF

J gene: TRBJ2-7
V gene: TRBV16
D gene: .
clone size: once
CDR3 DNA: TGTGCCAGCAGCCAAAGGACCCCGGGTGAGCAGTACTTC
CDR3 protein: CASSQRTPGEQYF

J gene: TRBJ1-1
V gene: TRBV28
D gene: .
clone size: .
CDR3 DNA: TGTGCCAGCAGTTTATGGCCAGGGCAAAAGGGGGACCCTGAAGCTTTCTTT
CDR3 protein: CASSLWPGQKGDPEAFF

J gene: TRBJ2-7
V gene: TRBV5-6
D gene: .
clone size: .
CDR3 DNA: TGTGCCAGCAGCTTGAACGGGGCCGAGCAGTACTTC
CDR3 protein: CASSLNGAEQYF

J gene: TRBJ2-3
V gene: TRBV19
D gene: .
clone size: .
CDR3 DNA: TGTGCCAGTAGTATAACGGGAGCCAGCCCAGATACGCAGTATTTT
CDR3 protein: CASSITGASPDTQYF

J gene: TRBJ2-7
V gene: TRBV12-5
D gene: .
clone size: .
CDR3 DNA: TGTGCTAGTGGCGGGACGGACGTCTCCTACGAGCAGTACTTC
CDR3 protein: CASGGTDVSYEQYF

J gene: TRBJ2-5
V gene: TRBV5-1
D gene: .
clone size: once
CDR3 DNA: TGCGCCAGCAGCTTGTGGGGGGGCCTAGAGACCCAGTACTTC
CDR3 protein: CASSLWGGLETQYF

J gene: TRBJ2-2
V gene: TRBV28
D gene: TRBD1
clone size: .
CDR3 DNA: TGTGCCAGCAGCCGAGGTCCGGGACAGGGTGGTACCGGGGAGCTGTTTTTT
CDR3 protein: CASSRGPGQGGTGELFF

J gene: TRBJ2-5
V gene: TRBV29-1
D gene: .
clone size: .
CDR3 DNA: TGCAGCGTTGAACCCAGCCTCCAAGAGACCCAGTACTTC
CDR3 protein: CSVEPSLQETQYF

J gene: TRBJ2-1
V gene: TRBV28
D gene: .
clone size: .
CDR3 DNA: TGTGCCAGCAGTTCCCCCCCTGAGCAGTTCTTC
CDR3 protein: CASSSPPEQFF

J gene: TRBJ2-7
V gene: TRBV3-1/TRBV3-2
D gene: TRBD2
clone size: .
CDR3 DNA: TGTGCCAGCAGCCCGGCGAGCGGGAGGCTTTCCTACGAGCAGTACTTC
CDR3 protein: CASSPASGRLSYEQYF

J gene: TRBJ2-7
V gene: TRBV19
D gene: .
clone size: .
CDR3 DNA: TGTGCCAGTAGTATAGGGAGCGCAGGGGCAACCTACGAGCAGTACTTC
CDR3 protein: CASSIGSAGATYEQYF

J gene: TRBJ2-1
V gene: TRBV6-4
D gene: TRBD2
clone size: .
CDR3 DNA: TGTGCCAGCAGTGACTCGGGACTACGTAGGGGCAATGAGCAGTTCTTC
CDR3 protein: CASSDSGLRRGNEQFF

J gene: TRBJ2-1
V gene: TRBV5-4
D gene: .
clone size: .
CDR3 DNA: TGTGCCAGCAGCTTTTTGGGGGTCCCCTACAATGAGCAGTTCTTC
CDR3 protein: CASSFLGVPYNEQFF

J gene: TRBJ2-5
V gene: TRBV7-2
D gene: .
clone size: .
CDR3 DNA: TGTGCCAGCAGCCCACGACGGACAGAAGAGACCCAGTACTTC
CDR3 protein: CASSPRRTEETQYF

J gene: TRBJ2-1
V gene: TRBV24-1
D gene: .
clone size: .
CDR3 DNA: TGTGCCACCAGTGATTTGCAACCCCGGCGCAATGAGCAGTTCTTC
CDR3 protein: CATSDLQPRRNEQFF

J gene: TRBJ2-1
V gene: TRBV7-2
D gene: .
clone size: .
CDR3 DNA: TGTGCCAGCAGCTCAAAAGACATAGCCTACAATGAGCAGTTCTTC
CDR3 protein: CASSSKDIAYNEQFF

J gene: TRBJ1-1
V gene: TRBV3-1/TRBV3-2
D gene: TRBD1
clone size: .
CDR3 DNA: TGTGCCAGCAGCCAAGATCCCCAGACAGGGAGGGCTTTCTTT
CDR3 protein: CASSQDPQTGRAFF

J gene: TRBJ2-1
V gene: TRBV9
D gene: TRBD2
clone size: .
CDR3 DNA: TGTGCCAGCAGCGTAGGTCCAGCGGGAGGAAACAATGAGCAGTTCTTC
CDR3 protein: CASSVGPAGGNNEQFF

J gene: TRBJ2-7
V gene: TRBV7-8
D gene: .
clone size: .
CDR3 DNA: TGTGCCAGCAGCCCGCTCGGGGGGCGGGCCTACGAGCAGTACTTC
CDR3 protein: CASSPLGGRAYEQYF

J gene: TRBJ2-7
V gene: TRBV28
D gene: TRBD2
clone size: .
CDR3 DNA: TGTGCCAGCAGCTCCCTAAAGGGACTAGTCCCCTACGAGCAGTACTTC
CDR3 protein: CASSSLKGLVPYEQYF

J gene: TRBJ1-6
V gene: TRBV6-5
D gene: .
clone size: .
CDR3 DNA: TGTGCCGCCAGCCAGGGAGGGGGTTCACCCCTCCACTTT
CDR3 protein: CAASQGGGSPLHF

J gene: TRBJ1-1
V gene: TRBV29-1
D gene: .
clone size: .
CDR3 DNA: TGCAGCGTTGGGTCAGGGAAAGCTTTCTTT
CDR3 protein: CSVGSGKAFF

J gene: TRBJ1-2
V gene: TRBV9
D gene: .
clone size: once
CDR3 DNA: TGTGCCAGCAGCGTTTGGGCCCTAAACAATGGCTACACCTTC
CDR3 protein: CASSVWALNNGYTF

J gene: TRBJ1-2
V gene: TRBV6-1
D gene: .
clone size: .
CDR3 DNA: TGTGCCAGCAGTGACCCCGGGGGGTACTATGGCTACACCTTC
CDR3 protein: CASSDPGGYYGYTF

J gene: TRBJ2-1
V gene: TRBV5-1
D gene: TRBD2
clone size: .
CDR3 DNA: TGCGCCAGCAGCTGGACTAGCGCAAACAATGAGCAGTTCTTC
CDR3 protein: CASSWTSANNEQFF

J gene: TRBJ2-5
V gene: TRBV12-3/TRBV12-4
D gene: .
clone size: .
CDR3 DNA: TGTGCCAGCAGTTTGGGAGAGACCCAGTACTTC
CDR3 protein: CASSLGETQYF